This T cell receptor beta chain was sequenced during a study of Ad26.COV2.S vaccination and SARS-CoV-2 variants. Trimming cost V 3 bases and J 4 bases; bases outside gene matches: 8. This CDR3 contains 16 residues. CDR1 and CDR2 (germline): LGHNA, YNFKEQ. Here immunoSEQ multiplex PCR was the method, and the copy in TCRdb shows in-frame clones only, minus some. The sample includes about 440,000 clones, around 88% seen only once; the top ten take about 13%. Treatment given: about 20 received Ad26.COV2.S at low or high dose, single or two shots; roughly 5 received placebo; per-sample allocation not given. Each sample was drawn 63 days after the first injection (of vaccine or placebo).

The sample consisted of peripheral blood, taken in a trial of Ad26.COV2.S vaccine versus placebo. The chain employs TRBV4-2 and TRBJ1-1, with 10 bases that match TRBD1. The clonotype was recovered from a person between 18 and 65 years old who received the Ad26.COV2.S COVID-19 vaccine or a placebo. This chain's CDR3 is CASSQTRDRGFTEAFF. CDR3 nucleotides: TGTGCCAGCAGCCAGACCCGGGACAGGGGTTTCACTGAAGCTTTCTTT.